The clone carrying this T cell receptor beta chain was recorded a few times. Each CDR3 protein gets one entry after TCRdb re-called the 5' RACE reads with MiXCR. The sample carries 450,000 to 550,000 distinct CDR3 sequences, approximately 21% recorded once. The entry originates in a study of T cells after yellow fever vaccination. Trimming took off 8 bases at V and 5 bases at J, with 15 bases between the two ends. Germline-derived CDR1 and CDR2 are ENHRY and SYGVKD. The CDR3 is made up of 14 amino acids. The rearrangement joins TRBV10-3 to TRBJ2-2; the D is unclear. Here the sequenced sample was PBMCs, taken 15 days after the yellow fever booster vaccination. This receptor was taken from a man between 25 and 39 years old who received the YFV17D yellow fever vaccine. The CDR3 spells CAIDVGKGTGELFF. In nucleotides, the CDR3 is TGTGCCATCGATGTGGGGAAAGGGACCGGGGAGCTGTTTTTT.